This T cell receptor beta chain comes out of a study of blood T cell repertoires in COVID-19. Study details: The study drew acute and convalescent COVID-19 samples from the United States, Italy and Spain.

CDR3 length: 14 amino acids. J gave up 3 bases and V 6 bases, and 5 bases lay outside the gene matches. CDR1 is LNHDA, CDR2 SQIVND, per germline (reference sequence). How the authors handled the data: Reference gene primer amplification gave estimated nucleated cell counts. Clones were read by immunoSEQ multiplex PCR, and TCRdb kept only the in-frame ones, dropping some. V, J and clone size are those of that table, while D and trimming were read from the DNA. The data contain around 150,000 clones, roughly 86% of them singletons. This clone was detected only once. The genes are TRBV19 and TRBJ1-5, with 7 bases that match TRBD1. Sequenced: peripheral blood. The sequence was collected from a woman aged 55 to 70 who had recovered from COVID-19. CDR3 loop: CASSLTGPNQPQHF. CDR3 in DNA: TGTGCCAGTAGCTTGACAGGGCCCAATCAGCCCCAGCATTTT.